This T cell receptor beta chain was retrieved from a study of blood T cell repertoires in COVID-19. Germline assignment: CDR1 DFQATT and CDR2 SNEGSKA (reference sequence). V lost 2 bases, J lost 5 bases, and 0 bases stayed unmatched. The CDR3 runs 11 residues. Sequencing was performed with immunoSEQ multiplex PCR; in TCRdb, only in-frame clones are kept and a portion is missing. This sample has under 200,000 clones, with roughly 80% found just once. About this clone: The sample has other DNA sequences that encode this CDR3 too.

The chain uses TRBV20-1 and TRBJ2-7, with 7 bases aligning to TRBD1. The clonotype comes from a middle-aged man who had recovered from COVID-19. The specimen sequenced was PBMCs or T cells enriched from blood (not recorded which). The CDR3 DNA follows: TGCAGTGCTAGAACAGGGGACGAGCAGTACTTC. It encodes CSARTGDEQYF.